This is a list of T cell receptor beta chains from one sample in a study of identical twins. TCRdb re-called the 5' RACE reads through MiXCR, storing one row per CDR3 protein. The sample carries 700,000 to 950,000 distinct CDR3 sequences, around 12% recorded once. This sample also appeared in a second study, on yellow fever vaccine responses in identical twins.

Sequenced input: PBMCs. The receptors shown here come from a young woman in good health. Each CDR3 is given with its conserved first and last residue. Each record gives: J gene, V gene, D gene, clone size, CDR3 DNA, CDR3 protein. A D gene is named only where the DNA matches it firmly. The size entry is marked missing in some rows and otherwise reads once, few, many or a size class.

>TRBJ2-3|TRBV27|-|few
TGTGCCAGCAGTTTTAATTTTCCGCGCACAGATACGCAGTATTTT
CASSFNFPRTDTQYF
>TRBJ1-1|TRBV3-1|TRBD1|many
TGTGCCAGCAGCCAAGGTAGGGACAGGCGAACTGAAGCTTTCTTT
CASSQGRDRRTEAFF
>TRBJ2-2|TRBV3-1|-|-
TGTGCCAGCAGCCAGTACCCCGGGGAGCTGTTTTTT
CASSQYPGELFF
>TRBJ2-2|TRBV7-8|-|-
TGTGCCAGCAGCCCGGACTCTTTTGCCGGGGAGCTGTTTTTT
CASSPDSFAGELFF
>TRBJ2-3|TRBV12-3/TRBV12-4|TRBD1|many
TGTGCCAGCAGTGCTAACATCGGGACAGCTCTCCGCACAGATACGCAGTATTTT
CASSANIGTALRTDTQYF
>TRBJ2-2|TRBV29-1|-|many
TGCAGCGTTGTTTGGACAGAGGGATCCGGGGAGCTGTTTTTT
CSVVWTEGSGELFF
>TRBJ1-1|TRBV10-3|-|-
TGTGCCATCGGGGGGGGCCTTGAAGCTTTCTTT
CAIGGGLEAFF
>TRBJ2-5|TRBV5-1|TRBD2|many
TGCGCCAGCAGCCTAGGAGCGGGGGAGACCCAGTACTTC
CASSLGAGETQYF
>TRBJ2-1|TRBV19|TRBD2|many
TGTGCCAGTAGTACCGACGGACTAGCGGGAGGGTACTACAATGAGCAGTTCTTC
CASSTDGLAGGYYNEQFF
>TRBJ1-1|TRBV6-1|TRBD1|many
TGTGCCAGCAGCTGGACAGGCACTGAAGCTTTCTTT
CASSWTGTEAFF
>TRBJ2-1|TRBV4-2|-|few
TGTGCCAGCAGCCAAGAGACCTCCAGGAGGGAGCAGTTCTTC
CASSQETSRREQFF
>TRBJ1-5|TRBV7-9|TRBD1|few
TGTGCCAGCACCAACGGACAGGGGGCGCTTAGCAATCAGCCCCAGCATTTT
CASTNGQGALSNQPQHF
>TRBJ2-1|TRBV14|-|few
TGTGCCAGCAGCCAAGATCTCCCCTTACCCAGGGAGCAGTTCTTC
CASSQDLPLPREQFF
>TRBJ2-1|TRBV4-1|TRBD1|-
TGCGCCAGCAGCCGTACTTCGGGACAGGGGGACTCCTACAATGAGCAGTTCTTC
CASSRTSGQGDSYNEQFF
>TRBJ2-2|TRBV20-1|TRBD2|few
TGCAGTGCCCGGTTAGCGGGGGAAAACACCGGGGAGCTGTTTTTT
CSARLAGENTGELFF
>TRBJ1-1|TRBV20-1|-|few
TGCAGTGCCGAGACAGACGAGAGGAACACTGAAGCTTTCTTT
CSAETDERNTEAFF
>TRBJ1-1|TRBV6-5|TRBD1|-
TGTGCCAGCAGTTACTCAGGGGGCGGGGGCACTGAAGCTTTCTTT
CASSYSGGGGTEAFF
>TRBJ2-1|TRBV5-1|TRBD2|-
TGCGCCAGCGGAAAAACTAGCGGGATCGGGTACAATGAGCAGTTCTTC
CASGKTSGIGYNEQFF
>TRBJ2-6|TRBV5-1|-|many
TGCGCCAGCAGCTCCGGGACAACGAGCTCTGGGGCCAACGTCCTGACTTTC
CASSSGTTSSGANVLTF
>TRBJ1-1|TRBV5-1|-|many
TGCGCCAGCAGCTCTGACGCGTTCGAACAGGGCACTGAAGCTTTCTTT
CASSSDAFEQGTEAFF
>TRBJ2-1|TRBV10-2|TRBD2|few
TGCGCCAGCAGTGTTCCCTTAGGACTAGCGGGAGATAGTTGGGACTACAATGAGCAGTTCTTC
CASSVPLGLAGDSWDYNEQFF
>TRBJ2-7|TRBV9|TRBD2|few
TGTGCCAGCAGCGGCGCGGGGGACGAGCAGTACTTC
CASSGAGDEQYF
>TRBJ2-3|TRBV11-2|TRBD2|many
TGTGCCAGCAGCTCCCCAATAGCGGGGGGGAGCACAGATACGCAGTATTTT
CASSSPIAGGSTDTQYF
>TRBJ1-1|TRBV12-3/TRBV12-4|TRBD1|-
TGTGCCAGCAGTGGCGACAGGGAAGAAAACACTGAAGCTTTCTTT
CASSGDREENTEAFF
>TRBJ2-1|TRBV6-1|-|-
TGTGCCAGCAGCGAACCGGGACAAGAGTATCAGTTCTTC
CASSEPGQEYQFF
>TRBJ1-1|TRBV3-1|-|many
TGTGCCAGCAGCCGAAGACTACAGGGTGAAGCTTTCTTT
CASSRRLQGEAFF
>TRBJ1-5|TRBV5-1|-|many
TGCGCCAGCAGACGCGACAGTGTTAGCAATCAGCCCCAGCATTTT
CASRRDSVSNQPQHF
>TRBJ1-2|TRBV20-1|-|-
TGCAGTGCTAAAAACAGTCGAATGGGCTATGGCTACACCTTC
CSAKNSRMGYGYTF
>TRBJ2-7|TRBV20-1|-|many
TGCAGTGCTAGATTTGGGGCAGAGCAGTACTTC
CSARFGAEQYF
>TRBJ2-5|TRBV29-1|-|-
TGCAGCGTTGAAGGGACACCGGGGCTACGGGAGACCCAGTACTTC
CSVEGTPGLRETQYF
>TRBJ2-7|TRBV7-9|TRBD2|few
TGTGCCAGCAGCGTCCTAGCGGGAAGTACTTACGAGCAGTACTTC
CASSVLAGSTYEQYF
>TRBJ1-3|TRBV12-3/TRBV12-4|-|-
TGTGCCAGCAGACAAACAGGGAACTCTGGAAACACCATATATTTT
CASRQTGNSGNTIYF
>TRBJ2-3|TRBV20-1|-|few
TGCAGTGCTCAGGGGATCCACACAGATACGCAGTATTTT
CSAQGIHTDTQYF
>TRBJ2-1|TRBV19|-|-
TGTGCCAGCGCCGGGACTCATCCGTTCTTC
CASAGTHPFF
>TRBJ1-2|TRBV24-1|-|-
TGTGCCACCAGCATGCGGGGGGCGCGTGGCTACACCTTC
CATSMRGARGYTF
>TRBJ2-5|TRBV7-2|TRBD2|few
TGTGCCAGCAGCTTATCGGCTAGCGGGGGGTACCAAGAGACCCAGTACTTC
CASSLSASGGYQETQYF
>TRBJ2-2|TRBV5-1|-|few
TGCGCCAGCAGCTTGGCTGGGACCATCAGAACCGGGGAGCTGTTTTTT
CASSLAGTIRTGELFF